This paragraph covers one T cell receptor beta chain sequence. No antigen is known for it. Base qualities are missing; no much larger clone stands one base away. Using the deep immunoSEQ assay, TCR CDR3 regions were amplified from genomic DNA by multiplex PCR. Extracted genomic DNA from each cell subset was spread evenly across all wells of several immunoSEQ 96-well plates, with each plate serving as a replicate. For sorted subsets, roughly 0.2 ug genomic DNA, equal to 30,000 to 35,000 T cell genomes, was loaded into each replicate PCR. Purified libraries were measured with a Qubit 3.0 fluorometer, size-checked on a Bioanalyzer 2100, and measured again with the KAPA Library Quantification kit. Every immunoSEQ 96-well plate was sequenced on a separate single-read 150-cycle Illumina NextSeq 550 flow cell. Per the source publication's procedure: Because only junctional sequences without quality scores were contained in the immunoSEQ output, filtering matching that applied to full-length reads could not be performed. To assign V/J genes and CDR3, sequences were annotated using PyIR, a Python wrapper for IgBLAST v1.9, with IMGT germline references. Reads were removed for weak V/J assignments (E-value above 1e-6), missing CDR3, stop codons, out-of-frame junctions, or ambiguous translated residues. V3J clonotypes were defined as sequences sharing an identical inferred V gene, J gene, and CDR3 amino acid sequence. To compute the percentage overlap between repertoires, the number of shared unique clonotypes was divided by the size of the smaller repertoire. Repertoire richness was assessed with RTK rarefaction, the Chao1 estimator, and Recon v2.1 estimates of unobserved clonotypes. For all TCRbeta clonotypes obtained by the gDNA method from a few donors, generation probabilities were computed with OLGA. This is the immuneACCESS table as TCRdb keeps it, with only in-frame sequences that have V and J called. A part of the clones is gone; compared with another copy, unresolved V genes explain less than half, and the rest is unexplained. V and J calls and clone size are as listed in that table; D and trimming were resolved from the DNA. Here the sample has some 580,000 clones; 98% occur a single time. The ten top clones hold 0.3% of the sample.

For the CD8 naive samples, CD45RO-negative cells were positively selected for CCR7, yielding a CD45RA+CCR7+ population from which TemRA cells were excluded. Healthy HIV-negative adults with no recently reported acute infections or vaccinations were included as donors. All donors were Caucasian adults living in Nashville, Tennessee, USA. Blood was obtained by leukapheresis, after which PBMCs were separated by Ficoll-Histopaque density gradient centrifugation and cryopreserved in liquid nitrogen vapor phase. Purity and quantity of every magnetically sorted T cell population were checked by analytical flow cytometry. Genomic DNA was isolated from every sorted fraction and measured by UV absorbance on a Nanodrop 2000c. This sample was included in a study of shared clonotypes between healthy human individuals (dated by TCRdb to the early 2020s). With regard to the full study: Two women and a few men aged 18 to 49 years were included in the cohort. For each donor, CD4 naive and CD4 memory were each run on three plates, CD8 naive on two plates, and CD8 memory on one plate. To increase sequencing depth and limit assay-specific biases, TCR repertoire library preparation and sequencing were carried out by different laboratories using diverse techniques. To estimate repertoire size and how much clonotype sharing occurs between individuals, the study deeply sequenced the blood TCR repertoires of several healthy adults. Each donor's leukapheresis produced roughly between roughly 0.85 and 10 billion PBMCs. Overall study outcomes, separate from this receptor: Compared with non-shared clonotypes, the clonotypes found in all four sorted-subset donors had higher generation probabilities. Sampling was limited to blood, and TCR repertoires in tissue likely differ from TCR repertoires in blood. Even with the large sequencing depth, rarefaction of the sorted-subset datasets indicated that sequencing was incomplete. Because the study included a small number of donors, the genetic and exposure-history diversity represented was limited. Based on pairwise subsampling, the degree of clonotype sharing among donors was expected to be affected by sequencing depth. Estimated clonotype richness was generally larger for naive than for memory subsets. Sharing across a few donors was observed for about 4.8% of naive CD4, around 3.5% of naive CD8, 2.3% of memory CD4, and roughly 0.4% of memory CD8 clonotypes.

The sample taken for sequencing was naive CD8+ T cells sorted from blood. The cell subset or site tag for this specimen amounts to: CD45RA+CCR7+. The TCR sequence derives from a young man in good health.

The DNA is TGTGCCAGCATGGGTCTAGCGGTTTACAATGAGCAGTTCTTC. It translates to CASMGLAVYNEQFF. Here the chain combines TRBV27 and TRBJ2-1; 7 nucleotides in the junction match TRBD2. Looking up the germline V gene (reference sequence) yields CDR1 MNHEY and CDR2 SMNVEV. The CDR3 contains 14 residues, cysteine and phenylalanine counted. The retained sequence is limited to the CDR3, 42 bases, with the frame set at the first base. V trim: 7 bases; J trim: 4 bases; unmatched bases: 7.